The 29 T cell receptor beta chains listed next were all sequenced from one sample in a study of cytomegalovirus exposure and HLA in healthy donors. The PCR used 60 Vbeta and 13 Jbeta primers. The data were produced by immunoSEQ multiplex PCR, yet TCRdb's version contains in-frame clones alone and is incomplete. The repertoire holds around 300,000 clones, about 83% seen once, with approximately 2% in the top ten. What was sequenced was PBMCs. These receptors all come from a woman between 40 and 50 years old in good health and CMV-seropositive.

CDR3: CASSRGSPPSTDTQYF. The CDR3 coding sequence is TGTGCCAGTAGTCGCGGAAGCCCTCCGTCTACAGATACGCAGTATTTT. V is TRBV19 and J is TRBJ2-3; D call uncertain. The CDR3 extends over 16 amino acids. Germline V gene lookup returns CDR1 LNHDA and CDR2 SQIVND (reference sequence). V was clipped by 5 bases and J by 3 bases, with 18 bases between them.

This clone was counted a single time. CDR3 in amino acids: CASRAGGGTGNTIYF. The CDR3 DNA reads as TGTGCCAGCAGGGCCGGGGGAGGGACTGGAAACACCATATATTTT. The chain is built from TRBV6-6 and TRBJ1-3, with a weak D call TRBD1 (5 bases). Looked up from germline, CDR1 is MNHNY and CDR2 is SVGAGI (reference sequence). The CDR3 length is 15 residues. V dropped 6 bases and J dropped 2 bases, with 14 bases sitting between them.

The rearrangement uses TRBV19 and TRBJ2-7, with a weak D call TRBD2 (6 bases). Germline values: CDR1 LNHDA, CDR2 SQIVND (reference sequence). This CDR3 comprises 14 residues. V was trimmed by 6 bases and J by 0 bases, leaving 12 bases between them. CDR3 region: CASSRERVSYEQYF. CDR3 bases: TGTGCCAGTAGCCGCGAGCGGGTCTCCTACGAGCAGTACTTC.

The rearrangement uses TRBV14 and TRBJ2-1, with 15 bases fitting TRBD2. Germline V gives CDR1 SGHDN, CDR2 FVKESK. The CDR3 runs to 18 residues. Unmatched junction bases numbered 10, after V lost 3 bases and J lost 7 bases. The CDR3 region is CASSHKAGLAGGPNEQFF. Written as DNA, the CDR3 is TGTGCCAGCAGCCACAAAGCCGGACTAGCGGGAGGGCCGAATGAGCAGTTCTTC.

This chain links TRBV19 with TRBJ2-1; the D gene is possibly TRBD1 (7 bases). This CDR3 comprises 13 residues. Germline CDR1 is LNHDA and CDR2 is SQIVND (reference sequence). V was clipped by 4 bases and J by 9 bases, with 13 bases between them. The CDR3 coding sequence is TGTGCCAGTAGTACCTCAGGGGGGTTTGAGCAGTTCTTC. Protein: CASSTSGGFEQFF.

Written as DNA, the CDR3 is TGTGCCAGCCTATCGAGAGTAGGTGGCGGGAATTCACCCCTCCACTTT. This gives the protein CASLSRVGGGNSPLHF. The J gene is TRBJ1-6, the V gene TRBV2; D unclear. The CDR3 consists of 16 residues. Trimming pared 8 bases from V and 7 bases from J, leaving 21 bases between. CDR1 SNHLY and CDR2 FYNNEI come from the germline V gene.

V is TRBV27 and J is TRBJ2-1, with no clear D. Trimming stripped 7 bases from V and 7 bases from J, with 14 bases between. The CDR3 runs 13 residues. Germline CDR1 and CDR2: MNHEY and SMNVEV (reference sequence). The CDR3 nucleotides are TGTGCCAGCACTCTTTCTATTGGTAATGAGCAGTTCTTC. Translated, it gives CASTLSIGNEQFF.

The V gene is TRBV7-3, the J gene TRBJ2-2, with TRBD2 identical over 8 bases. There are 16 residues in the CDR3. Trimming removed 4 bases from V and 4 bases from J; junction bases left unmatched: 8. From germline, CDR1 is SGHTA and CDR2 FQGTGA. CDR3 protein: CASSYDGRGSTGELFF. In DNA, the CDR3 is TGTGCCAGCAGCTACGACGGGAGGGGGAGCACCGGGGAGCTGTTTTTT.

This clone was seen only a few times. The rearrangement joins TRBV5-4 to TRBJ1-6, with D unclear. Between the trimmed V and J ends, which lost 5 bases and 8 bases, there was a span of 17 bases. The CDR3 is 15 residues long. CDR1 SGHNT and CDR2 YYREEE come from the germline V gene (reference sequence). The CDR3 reads CASRLDSGGHSPLHF. CDR3 in DNA: TGTGCCAGCAGACTGGACTCAGGAGGTCATTCACCCCTCCACTTT.

The count of this clone is one. The V and J genes are TRBV5-1 and TRBJ1-2; possibly TRBD1 for D (5 bases). Germline assignment: CDR1 SGHRS and CDR2 YFSETQ. V was clipped by 0 bases and J by 8 bases, with 11 bases between them. The CDR3 spans 13 residues. The CDR3 spells CASSLVGVGGYTF. The CDR3 DNA sequence: TGCGCCAGCAGCTTGGTAGGGGTGGGAGGCTACACCTTC. Full variable domain (outside the CDR3, taken from reference TRBV5-1 and TRBJ1-2): KAGVTQTPRYLIKTRGQQVTLSCSPISGHRSVSWYQQTPGQGLQFLFEYFSETQRNKGNFPGRFSGRQFSNSRSEMNVSTLELGDSALYLCASSLVGVGGYTFGSGTRLTVV.

The sample holds a few counts of this clone. In nucleotides, the CDR3 is TGTGCCAGCAGCCCGATGGACTACACAGATACGCAGTATTTT. It yields the protein CASSPMDYTDTQYF. The chain links TRBV9 to TRBJ2-3; tentatively, D is TRBD2 (6 bases). CDR3 length: 14 residues. The V and J ends lost 4 bases and 2 bases respectively, with 11 bases between them. From germline, CDR1 is SGDLS and CDR2 YYNGEE.

The V gene is TRBV2, the J gene TRBJ2-7; the match to TRBD2 covers 10 bases. Looked up from germline, CDR1 is SNHLY and CDR2 is FYNNEI. V lost 5 bases, J lost 4 bases, and 5 bases stayed unmatched. CDR3 size: 14 residues. The CDR3 here is CASSPAGGPYEQYF. In DNA form, the CDR3 reads TGTGCCAGCAGTCCAGCGGGAGGGCCATACGAGCAGTACTTC.

V and J are TRBV29-1 and TRBJ2-1, with 8 bases that match TRBD2. CDR3 length: 14 amino acids. J gave up 3 bases and V 3 bases, and 4 bases lay outside the gene matches. Germline V gene sequence: CDR1 SQVTM, CDR2 ANQGSEA. The CDR3 DNA follows: TGCAGCGTTGAGGGTCTAGCGGGCTACAATGAGCAGTTCTTC. Protein product: CSVEGLAGYNEQFF.

V usage is TRBV18 and J usage is TRBJ2-7, with 12 bases lining up with TRBD2. Per the germline V gene, CDR1 is KGHSH and CDR2 is LQKENI. The CDR3 covers 14 residues. With 6 bases clipped from V and 7 bases from J, the junction kept 7 bases outside the gene matches. CDR3 nucleotides: TGTGCCAGCTCGAGACTAGCGGGAGTTGGGGAGCAGTACTTC. This sequence encodes CASSRLAGVGEQYF.

CDR3 loop: CASSPRQGAGEQYF. The CDR3 coding sequence is TGTGCCAGCAGCCCTCGACAGGGGGCGGGAGAGCAGTACTTC. The genes are TRBV11-3 and TRBJ2-7; 10 bases agree with TRBD1. The CDR3 is 14 residues long. Per germline, CDR1 SGHNT and CDR2 YENEEA. After removal of 5 bases from V and 7 bases from J, the junction contained 8 bases not matched to a gene.

The chain joins TRBV28 to TRBJ2-7; TRBD1 might be the D (6 bases). V lost 5 bases, J lost 3 bases, and 14 bases lay in between. The CDR3 length is 14 residues. The germline V gene encodes CDR1 MDHEN and CDR2 SYDVKM. The DNA for the CDR3 is TGTGCCAGCAGTCTACCGGGCAGGGGCTACGAGCAGTACTTC. Translated, it gives CASSLPGRGYEQYF.

This clone was counted a single time. This rearrangement joins TRBV11-3 to TRBJ2-5, with D tentatively TRBD2 (5 bases). Gene TRBJ2-7 matches the end of the DNA better, so the J call may be wrong. The CDR3 covers 16 residues. Germline CDR1 and CDR2: SGHNT and YENEEA. The CDR3 protein is CASSAGGIYPPPEQYF. CDR3 nucleotides: TGTGCCAGCAGCGCGGGTGGGATTTATCCCCCCCCCGAGCAGTACTTC.

The chain is built from TRBV19 and TRBJ1-5; D is undetermined. Per the germline V gene, CDR1 is LNHDA and CDR2 is SQIVND (reference sequence). The CDR3 runs to 12 residues. Trimming removed 7 bases at V and 6 bases at J, with 10 bases between. In DNA form, the CDR3 reads TGTGCCAGTACCCTAGTGGGTCAGCCCCAGCATTTT. This translates into CASTLVGQPQHF.

This chain joins TRBV6-1 and TRBJ2-7; tentatively, D is TRBD1 (6 bases). The germline V gene has CDR1 MNHNS and CDR2 SASEGT. Trimming removed 3 bases at V and 0 bases at J, with 15 bases between. The CDR3 has 16 amino acids. CDR3 DNA sequence: TGTGCCAGCAGTGAGCAGCCAGGACAGAGCTCCTACGAGCAGTACTTC. Amino acids: CASSEQPGQSSYEQYF.

This chain links TRBV27 with TRBJ2-7; D is possibly TRBD2 (6 bases). Looked up from germline, CDR1 is MNHEY and CDR2 is SMNVEV (reference sequence). V gave up 2 bases and J gave up 2 bases, with 10 bases separating them. This CDR3 is 14 amino acids long. CDR3 nucleotides: TGTGCCAGCAGTTTAGAGTCGGGAGCCTACGAGCAGTACTTC. Encoded protein: CASSLESGAYEQYF.

This clone was counted many times. The rearrangement links TRBV7-9 to TRBJ2-5, with D maybe TRBD2 (5 bases). Per germline, CDR1 SEHNR and CDR2 FQNEAQ (reference sequence). The V gene lost 1 base and the J gene lost 5 bases, with 8 bases spanning the gap. The CDR3 covers 13 residues. The CDR3 nucleotides read TGTGCCAGCAGCTTAGTGAGGGTGGAGACCCAGTACTTC. Its protein is CASSLVRVETQYF.

V and J are TRBV7-7 and TRBJ2-5; the match to TRBD1 covers 10 bases. The length of the CDR3 is 15 residues. Germline CDR1 and CDR2: SSHAT and FNYEAQ (reference sequence). The junction had 7 bases not matched to a gene; V was cut back by 4 bases and J by 5 bases. CDR3 sequence: CASSSRTGGGETQYF. The CDR3 nucleotides read TGTGCCAGCAGCTCACGGACAGGGGGAGGGGAGACCCAGTACTTC.

The rearrangement links TRBV7-8 to TRBJ2-7; possible D gene TRBD1, 6 bases. CDR3 length: 16 amino acids. Germline loops: CDR1 SGHVS, CDR2 FQNEAQ. Between the trimmed V and J ends, which lost 3 bases and 2 bases, there was a span of 17 bases. As DNA, the CDR3 is TGTGCCAGCAGCTTTGGGTCCGGGACATCTCCCTACGAGCAGTACTTC. Amino acids: CASSFGSGTSPYEQYF.

The rearrangement uses TRBV29-1 and TRBJ1-2; D is possibly TRBD1 (5 bases). CDR3 length: 15 residues. Germline assignment: CDR1 SQVTM and CDR2 ANQGSEA. V was shortened by 7 bases and J by 2 bases, with 20 bases between the two germline ends. Here the CDR3 DNA reads TGCAGCGGGGGACCTTTTTGGGGGGACAACTATGGCTACACCTTC. Translating gives CSGGPFWGDNYGYTF.

V and J are TRBV18 and TRBJ2-1, with TRBD2 as a possible D gene (5 bases). The germline V gene has CDR1 KGHSH and CDR2 LQKENI. Trimming pared 3 bases from V and 0 bases from J, leaving 9 bases between. The CDR3 sequence is 15 residues long. The CDR3 spells CASSPQEVSYNEQFF. Written as DNA, the CDR3 is TGTGCCAGCTCACCCCAGGAGGTCTCCTACAATGAGCAGTTCTTC.

The sample holds a few counts of this clone. The sample carries other DNA sequences with the same CDR3. This chain connects TRBV2 to TRBJ1-3, with D perhaps matching TRBD1 (6 bases). The CDR3 length is 15 residues. Trimming took 8 bases from V and 7 from J, leaving 21 bases between them. Germline V gene sequence: CDR1 SNHLY, CDR2 FYNNEI. The CDR3 protein is CASLLPGHGGNTIYF. CDR3 coding DNA: TGTGCCAGCTTACTGCCGGGACACGGGGGGAACACCATATATTTT.

The chain employs TRBV5-1 and TRBJ2-7; D unresolved. Germline V gene sequence: CDR1 SGHRS, CDR2 YFSETQ. CDR3 length: 14 amino acids. V lost 4 bases and J lost 3, with 14 bases in between. The CDR3 DNA reads TGCGCCAGCAGCCTGGGATCAGGCCTCTACGAGCAGTACTTC. Protein: CASSLGSGLYEQYF.

In the case of this clone: A junction boundary mismatches the germline segment, possibly from a read error. The chain is built from TRBV7-9 and TRBJ1-2; D is possibly TRBD1 (6 bases). The germline V gene encodes CDR1 SEHNR and CDR2 FQNEAQ (reference sequence). This CDR3 is built from 14 residues. Here the CDR3 reads CSSSLGTNLHGYTF. DNA for the CDR3: TGTTCCAGCAGCCTTGGGACAAACCTTCATGGCTACACCTTC.

The rearrangement links TRBV5-1 to TRBJ1-1; no clear D. Germline CDR1 SGHRS, CDR2 YFSETQ. The CDR3 extends over 14 amino acids. Trimming removed 0 bases at V and 11 bases at J, with 17 bases between. CDR3 nucleotides: TGCGCCAGCAGCTTGGAGGTGCCCCCCTGGGAGGCTTTCTTT. It specifies CASSLEVPPWEAFF.